This T cell receptor (beta chain) was profiled in a study of T cell responses to AZD1222 COVID-19 vaccine. Study information: Analyses pooled second doses at about 4 or about 12 weeks.

The protocol was immunoSEQ multiplex PCR, while the TCRdb copy is restricted to in-frame clones and leaves out a portion. The sample records approximately 120,000 clones, about 87% being singletons. The CDR3 runs to 17 residues. Trimming left V 2 bases short and J 0 bases short, with 16 bases between. The germline V gene has CDR1 ENHRY and CDR2 SYGVKD. Study-level findings and limits: Spike-spanning, vaccine-associated CD4 TCRs were dominant at 160-218 and 743-854. Targeting of unmutated variant regions was reportedly seen in nearly half of spike-specific TCRs.

This clone was detected only once. The antigen remains undetermined. Sequencing was performed on peripheral blood, taken on day 0 of AZD1222 vaccination. The chain joins TRBV10-3 to TRBJ1-1; no clear D gene. This clonotype was sampled from an adult in good health. This CDR3 is CAISEIVRTGVNTEAFF. The CDR3 bases are TGTGCCATCAGTGAGATTGTGAGGACTGGTGTGAACACTGAAGCTTTCTTT.